A single sample is the source of the 15 T cell receptor beta chains below, sequenced in a study of T-cell reconstitution after alpha-beta-depleted transplantation in children. Unique molecular identifiers featured in how the TCRbeta library was prepared. Via MiXCR, TCRdb re-called the PCR reads, giving one row per CDR3 protein. The table records some 240,000 distinct CDR3 sequences, 12% of them present only once. This specimen was PBMCs from the stem cell graft donor, taken from the stem cell graft. Receptors were obtained from a human donor who donated a stem cell graft to a child with acute lymphoblastic leukemia.

This clonotype was recorded at least ten times. The chain recombines TRBV5-6 with TRBJ2-7; perhaps TRBD1 as D (5 bases). The CDR3 totals 13 residues. Germline CDR1 and CDR2: SGHDT and YYEEEE. Trimming stripped 1 base from V and 3 bases from J, with 8 bases between. The CDR3 here is CASSLPQGYEQYF. In DNA, the CDR3 is TGTGCCAGCAGCTTGCCCCAGGGCTACGAGCAGTACTTC.

A few counts support this clonotype. V usage is TRBV6-1 and J usage is TRBJ2-5; 12 nucleotides match TRBD2. CDR3 length equals 15 residues. Per germline, CDR1 MNHNS and CDR2 SASEGT. V lost 8 bases and J lost 0; bases outside the gene matches: 4. The CDR3 sequence is CASGGLAGNQETQYF. The CDR3 region has the DNA TGTGCCAGCGGAGGACTAGCGGGGAACCAAGAGACCCAGTACTTC.

The table lists this clonotype with many counts. The chain recombines TRBV3-1 with TRBJ1-1, with TRBD1 as a possible D gene (6 bases). CDR1 and CDR2 from the germline V gene are LGHDT and YNNKEL (reference sequence). V was shortened by 1 base and J by 0 bases, with 12 bases between the two germline ends. The CDR3 spans 16 residues. CDR3 protein: CASSQVSGALNTEAFF. For the CDR3, the DNA is TGTGCCAGCAGCCAAGTGTCAGGGGCTTTGAACACTGAAGCTTTCTTT.

This clonotype showed up many times. CDR3 protein: CASSNSDSLAGGYTF. The CDR3 coding sequence is TGTGCCAGCAGTAACTCGGACAGCCTCGCGGGCGGCTACACCTTC. J is TRBJ1-2 and V is TRBV25-1; possibly TRBD1 for D (6 bases). The CDR3 runs 15 residues. The V gene lost 5 bases and the J gene lost 8 bases, with 21 bases spanning the gap. Germline V gene lookup returns CDR1 MGHDK and CDR2 SYGVNS.

This clonotype was counted at least ten times. The chain links TRBV6-1 to TRBJ2-1; 12 bases agree with TRBD2. The CDR3 runs to 15 residues. Germline CDR1 MNHNS, CDR2 SASEGT. V trimming: 8 bases; J trimming: 6 bases; junction bases outside the gene matches: 8. The CDR3 region has the DNA TGTGCCAGCCTCCTGACTAGCGGGAGAACCAATGAGCAGTTCTTC. Translation gives CASLLTSGRTNEQFF.

This clonotype was picked up many times. V usage is TRBV12-3 or TRBV12-4 and J usage is TRBJ1-5; D gene uncertain. The CDR3 runs to 15 residues. V lost 6 bases to trimming and J lost 4 bases, with 16 bases between them. CDR3 loop: CASSPPYQHNQPQHF. The CDR3 region has the DNA TGTGCCAGCAGCCCCCCGTACCAGCATAATCAGCCCCAGCATTTT.

This clonotype has at least ten counts. The J gene is TRBJ1-2, the V gene TRBV5-1; D is unresolved. This CDR3 has 13 amino acids. Germline CDR1 is SGHRS and CDR2 is YFSETQ. V was shortened by 0 bases and J by 2 bases, with 5 bases between the two germline ends. This chain's CDR3 is CASSLEQNYGYTF. The CDR3 bases are TGCGCCAGCAGCTTGGAACAGAACTATGGCTACACCTTC.

There are many counts of this clonotype. This chain uses TRBV12-3 or TRBV12-4 with TRBJ2-1; D uncertain. V lost 5 bases to trimming and J lost 3 bases, with 17 bases between them. The length of the CDR3 is 16 residues. CDR3 in amino acids: CASSLYSTTFYNEQFF. In DNA form, the CDR3 reads TGTGCCAGCAGTCTTTACAGCACGACCTTCTACAATGAGCAGTTCTTC.

There are many counts of this clonotype. The chain links TRBV11-2 to TRBJ2-3; 7 nucleotides line up with TRBD2. Trimming cost V 4 bases and J 3 bases; bases outside gene matches: 10. The CDR3 runs to 16 residues. The germline V gene has CDR1 SGHAT and CDR2 FQNNGV. The CDR3 loop reads CASSSRASGITDTQYF. As DNA, the CDR3 is TGTGCCAGCAGCTCCAGGGCTAGCGGAATAACAGATACGCAGTATTTT.

This clonotype was counted many times. V usage is TRBV29-1 and J usage is TRBJ2-7, with D tentatively TRBD1 (6 bases). This CDR3 spans 15 amino acids. Germline V gene sequence: CDR1 SQVTM, CDR2 ANQGSEA. V lost 5 bases, J lost 3 bases, and 20 bases lay in between. The CDR3 here is CSVSDFSQGGYEQYF. CDR3 DNA sequence: TGCAGCGTTAGCGATTTCTCCCAAGGGGGCTACGAGCAGTACTTC.

This clonotype came up many times. This chain links TRBV12-3 or TRBV12-4 with TRBJ1-1; D ambiguous. V lost 4 bases and J lost 1, with 16 bases in between. CDR3 length: 16 amino acids. The CDR3 region is CASSYGIQQGNTEAFF. The DNA of the CDR3 is TGTGCCAGCAGTTACGGCATCCAGCAAGGGAACACTGAAGCTTTCTTT.

As to this clonotype: A much more abundant neighbour one base away suggests this may be a read error. J is TRBJ1-2 and V is TRBV29-1; the match to TRBD1 covers 7 bases. This CDR3 is built from 13 residues. CDR1 and CDR2 (germline): SQVTM, ANQGSEA. V trimming: 4 bases; J trimming: 7 bases; junction bases outside the gene matches: 9. CDR3 sequence: CSVGVSGGLGYTF. CDR3 nucleotides: TGCAGCGTTGGAGTCTCAGGGGGTCTTGGCTACACCTTC.

This clonotype came up many times. This sequence joins TRBV11-2 and TRBJ2-1, with 8 bases matching TRBD1. Per germline, CDR1 SGHAT and CDR2 FQNNGV. The CDR3 totals 17 residues. Trimming removed 5 bases from V and 9 bases from J; junction bases left unmatched: 18. The DNA for the CDR3 is TGTGCCAGCAGCCACCCCAGGGGGCTAGCCCTCGACAGTGAGCAGTTCTTC. It translates to CASSHPRGLALDSEQFF.

This clonotype was recorded at least ten times. This sequence joins TRBV15 and TRBJ2-1, with a possible D match to TRBD1 (5 bases). V dropped 3 bases and J dropped 0 bases, with 9 bases sitting between them. The CDR3 is made up of 15 amino acids. Per the germline V gene, CDR1 is LNHNV and CDR2 is YYDKDF (reference sequence). This CDR3 reads CATSSDSGSYNEQFF. CDR3 DNA sequence: TGTGCCACCAGCAGTGACAGTGGCTCCTACAATGAGCAGTTCTTC.

This clonotype was observed many times. This chain uses TRBV29-1 with TRBJ1-2; D remains ambiguous. Germline CDR1 and CDR2: SQVTM and ANQGSEA. The CDR3 has 13 amino acids. V lost 6 bases and J 0 bases, leaving 11 bases between the germline ends. CDR3 region: CSVLDDSNYGYTF. The CDR3, as DNA: TGCAGCGTGTTGGACGACTCTAACTATGGCTACACCTTC.